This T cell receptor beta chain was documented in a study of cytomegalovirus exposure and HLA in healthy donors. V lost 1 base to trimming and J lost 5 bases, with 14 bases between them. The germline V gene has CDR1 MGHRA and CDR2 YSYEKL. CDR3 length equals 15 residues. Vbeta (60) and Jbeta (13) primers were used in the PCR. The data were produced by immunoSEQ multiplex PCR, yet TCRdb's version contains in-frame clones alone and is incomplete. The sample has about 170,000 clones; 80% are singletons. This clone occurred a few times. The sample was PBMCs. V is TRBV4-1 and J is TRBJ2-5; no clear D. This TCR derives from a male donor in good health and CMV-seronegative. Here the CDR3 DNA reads TGCGCCAGCAGCCAAGGGTTGAGGCGTTCGGAGACCCAGTACTTC. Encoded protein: CASSQGLRRSETQYF.